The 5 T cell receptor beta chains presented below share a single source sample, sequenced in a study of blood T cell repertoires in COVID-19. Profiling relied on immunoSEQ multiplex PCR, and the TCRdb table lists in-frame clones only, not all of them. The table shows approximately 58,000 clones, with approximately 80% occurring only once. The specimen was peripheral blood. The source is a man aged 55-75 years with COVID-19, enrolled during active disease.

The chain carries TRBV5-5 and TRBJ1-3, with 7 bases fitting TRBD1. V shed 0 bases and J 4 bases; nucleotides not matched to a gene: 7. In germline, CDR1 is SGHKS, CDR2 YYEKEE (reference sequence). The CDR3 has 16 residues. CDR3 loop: CASSLEGGATGNTIYF. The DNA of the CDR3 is TGTGCCAGCAGCTTGGAAGGGGGCGCGACAGGAAACACCATATATTTT.

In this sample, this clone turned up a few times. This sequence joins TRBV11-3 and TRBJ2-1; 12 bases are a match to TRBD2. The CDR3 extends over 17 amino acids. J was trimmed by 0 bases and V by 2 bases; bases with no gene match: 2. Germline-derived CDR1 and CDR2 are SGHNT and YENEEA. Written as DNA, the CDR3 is TGTGCCAGCAGCTTAACTAGCGGGGGGAGCTCCTACAATGAGCAGTTCTTC. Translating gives CASSLTSGGSSYNEQFF.

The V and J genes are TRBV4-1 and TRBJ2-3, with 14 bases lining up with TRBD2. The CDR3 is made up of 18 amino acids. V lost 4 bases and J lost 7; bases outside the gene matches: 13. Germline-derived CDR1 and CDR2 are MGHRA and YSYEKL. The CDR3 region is CASSLEAPGLAGVNTQYF. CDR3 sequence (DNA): TGCGCCAGCAGCCTCGAGGCCCCGGGACTAGCGGGAGTAAATACGCAGTATTTT.

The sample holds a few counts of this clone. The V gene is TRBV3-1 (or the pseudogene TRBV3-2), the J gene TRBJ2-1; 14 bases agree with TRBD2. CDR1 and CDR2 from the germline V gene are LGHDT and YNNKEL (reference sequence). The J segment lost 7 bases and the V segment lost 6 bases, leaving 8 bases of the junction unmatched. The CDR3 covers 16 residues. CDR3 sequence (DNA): TGTGCCAGCAGAAGCCTCGGGACTAGCGGGAGTAATGAGCAGTTCTTC. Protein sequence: CASRSLGTSGSNEQFF.

CDR3 DNA: TGTGCCAGCAGTTACTCTGGACTAGCGGGAGGACGCTACGAGCAGTACTTC. Encoded protein: CASSYSGLAGGRYEQYF. The chain is built from TRBV6-2 or TRBV6-3 and TRBJ2-7; 14 bases fit TRBD2. Germline V CDR1 and CDR2: MNHEY, SVGEGT. Trimming cost V 0 bases and J 3 bases; bases outside gene matches: 4. CDR3 length: 17 residues.